This T cell receptor (beta chain) was profiled in a study of regulatory T cells in long-lasting Graves disease (dated by TCRdb to the early 2020s). For the study in its entirety: Persistent Graves' disease meant more than 5 years of antithyroid drug treatment with TSH receptor autoantibodies that stayed positive. Peripheral blood TCR sequencing and RNA sequencing compared persistent Graves' disease patients with newly diagnosed Graves' disease patients. The study took place in China and was registered as a clinical trial. A total of roughly 35 samples underwent TCR sequencing: around 13 from persistent and roughly 20 from newly diagnosed Graves' disease patients. On average, persistent Graves' disease patients in the clinical cohort had been on antithyroid drugs for around 9.5 years. General findings and caveats noted by the study authors: Lower TCR Shannon entropy and fewer highly expanded clones were observed in persistent Graves' disease patients than in newly diagnosed patients, which suggested clonal expansion. The small sample size was acknowledged by the authors as a limitation that may reduce accuracy. Preferential use of TRBV28, TRBJ1-2 and TRBJ2-5 was observed in persistent disease, whereas TRBV20-1 and TRBJ2-1 were favored in newly diagnosed disease. A larger number of public clonotypes was shared among persistent patients (more than 2,500) than among newly diagnosed patients (approximately 1,000). The study examined only peripheral blood because the primary lesion, thyroid tissue, could not be accessed. Sequencing and analysis were limited to the TCR beta chain.

The sample's time point, from its label and the paper: persistent/refractory GD, antithyroid drugs over 5 years with positive TRAb. RNA was extracted from PBMCs in TRIzol for both TCR sequencing and RNA sequencing. Graves' disease was diagnosed according to American Thyroid Association guidelines. Patients for the study were recruited at an endocrinology department in Xi'an, China. From each patient, approximately 9 milliliters of peripheral blood was collected into an EDTA anticoagulant tube. PBMCs were isolated by Ficoll Paque Plus density gradient separation without further T cell sorting. An Agilent 2100 Bioanalyzer and agarose gel were used to check RNA quality, and a NanoDrop 2000 was used to measure RNA concentration. The protocol used for the library was multiplex PCR. The sequencing machine was an Illumina HiSeq 4000. TCR beta libraries were built with iRepertoire HTBI primers and Arm-PCR amplification of CDR3 regions. PCR products were gel purified before sequencing. The authors processed their data as follows. A total of around 59 TRBV and some 15 TRBJ segments were identified across samples and were used for gene usage analysis of CDR3 amino acid clonotypes. COPE and FqMerger were used to merge the filtered high-quality paired reads into contigs. BLAST was used to align contigs to IMGT TRBV, TRBD and TRBJ reference genes, with CDR3 defined following IMGT. Highly expanded clones were defined as clonotypes with a frequency above 0.1%. Shannon entropy was used to measure repertoire diversity, and the Gini coefficient was used to measure V-J evenness. Public clonotypes were defined as clonotypes shared by more than one individual. TCRdb applied fastp at Q25 and MiXCR to the public reads, then kept only in-frame beta chains. Each CDR3 protein gets just one entry, which takes the most common genes and DNA from the rows behind it. The V and J calls here are based on TCRdb, not the publication. The sample contains about 470,000 distinct CDR3 sequences, around a fifth of them found a single time. The top ten clones comprise about 7% of the sample.

Unmatched junction bases come to 5, with V trimmed by 4 bases and J by 3 bases. Counted from cysteine to phenylalanine, this CDR3 has 15 amino acids. The retained sequence is limited to the CDR3, 45 bases, with the frame set at the first base. CDR1 SGHTA and CDR2 FQGTGA were looked up in the germline V gene. Comment on this clonotype: Which antigen it targets is not known. Base qualities are not at hand, and no much larger clone is one base apart.

The receptor was derived from a female donor with Graves disease. The material was peripheral blood mononuclear cells (PBMCs), obtained when the disease was refractory, from a patient treated with antithyroid drugs. The chain employs TRBV7-3 and TRBJ2-3, and TRBD1 aligns with 9 junction nucleotides. The CDR3 region has the sequence CASSSSGQGTDTQYF. The bases read TGTGCCAGCAGCTCCTCGGGACAGGGAACAGATACGCAGTATTTT.